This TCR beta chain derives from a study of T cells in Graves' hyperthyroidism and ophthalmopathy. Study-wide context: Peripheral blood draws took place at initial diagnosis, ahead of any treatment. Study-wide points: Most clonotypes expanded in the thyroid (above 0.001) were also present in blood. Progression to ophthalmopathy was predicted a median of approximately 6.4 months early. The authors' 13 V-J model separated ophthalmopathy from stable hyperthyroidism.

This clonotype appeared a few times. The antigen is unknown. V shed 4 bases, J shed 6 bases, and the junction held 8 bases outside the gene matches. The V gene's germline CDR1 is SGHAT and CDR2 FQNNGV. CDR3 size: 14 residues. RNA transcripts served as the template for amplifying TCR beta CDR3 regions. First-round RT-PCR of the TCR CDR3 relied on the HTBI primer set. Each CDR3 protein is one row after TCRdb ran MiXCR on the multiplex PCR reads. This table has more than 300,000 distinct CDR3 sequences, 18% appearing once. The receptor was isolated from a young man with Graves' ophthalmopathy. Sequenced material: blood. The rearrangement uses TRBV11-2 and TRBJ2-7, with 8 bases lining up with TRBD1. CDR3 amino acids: CASSSGQGLSEQYF. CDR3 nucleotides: TGTGCCAGCAGCTCCGGACAGGGACTGAGCGAGCAGTACTTC.